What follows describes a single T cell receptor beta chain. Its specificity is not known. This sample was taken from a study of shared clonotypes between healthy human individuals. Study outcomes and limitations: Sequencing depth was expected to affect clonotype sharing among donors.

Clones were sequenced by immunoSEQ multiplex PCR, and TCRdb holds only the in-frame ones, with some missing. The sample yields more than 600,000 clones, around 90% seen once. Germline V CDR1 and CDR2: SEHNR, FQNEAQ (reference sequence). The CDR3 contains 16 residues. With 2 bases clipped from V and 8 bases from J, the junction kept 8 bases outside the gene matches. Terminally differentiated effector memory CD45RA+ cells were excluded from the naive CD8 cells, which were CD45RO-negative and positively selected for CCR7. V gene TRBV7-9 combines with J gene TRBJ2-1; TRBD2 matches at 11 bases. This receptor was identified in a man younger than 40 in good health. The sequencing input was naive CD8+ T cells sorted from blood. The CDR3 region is CASSLRSGRALDEQFF. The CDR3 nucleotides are TGTGCCAGCAGCTTACGTAGCGGGAGGGCCCTTGATGAGCAGTTCTTC.